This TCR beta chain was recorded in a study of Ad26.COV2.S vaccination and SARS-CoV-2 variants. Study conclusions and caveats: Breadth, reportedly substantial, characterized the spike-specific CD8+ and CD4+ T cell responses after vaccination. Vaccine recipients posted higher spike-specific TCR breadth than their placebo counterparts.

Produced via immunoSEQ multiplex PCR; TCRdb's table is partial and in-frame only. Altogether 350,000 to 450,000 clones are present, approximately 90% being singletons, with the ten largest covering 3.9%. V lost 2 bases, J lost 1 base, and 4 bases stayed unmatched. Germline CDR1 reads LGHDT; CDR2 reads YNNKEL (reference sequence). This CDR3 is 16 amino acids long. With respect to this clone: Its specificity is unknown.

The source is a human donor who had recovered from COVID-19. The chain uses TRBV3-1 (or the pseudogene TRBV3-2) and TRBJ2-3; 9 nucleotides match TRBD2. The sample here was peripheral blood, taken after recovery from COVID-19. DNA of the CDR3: TGTGCCAGCAGCCAACCAGCGGGGGGACGCACAGATACGCAGTATTTT. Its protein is CASSQPAGGRTDTQYF.